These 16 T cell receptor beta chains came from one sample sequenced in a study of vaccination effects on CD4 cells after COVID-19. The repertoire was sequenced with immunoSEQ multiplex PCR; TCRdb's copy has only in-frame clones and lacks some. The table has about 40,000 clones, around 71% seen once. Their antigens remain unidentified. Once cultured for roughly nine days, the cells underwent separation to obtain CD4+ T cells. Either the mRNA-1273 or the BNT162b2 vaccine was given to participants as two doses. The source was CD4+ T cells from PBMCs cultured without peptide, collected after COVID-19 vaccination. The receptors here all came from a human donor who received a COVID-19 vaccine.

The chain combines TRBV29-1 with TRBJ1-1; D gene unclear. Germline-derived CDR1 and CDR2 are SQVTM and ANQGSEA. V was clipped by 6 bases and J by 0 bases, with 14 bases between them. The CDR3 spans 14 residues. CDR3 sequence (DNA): TGCAGCGTCGCGGGTAGGGTAGTGAACACTGAAGCTTTCTTT. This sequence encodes CSVAGRVVNTEAFF.

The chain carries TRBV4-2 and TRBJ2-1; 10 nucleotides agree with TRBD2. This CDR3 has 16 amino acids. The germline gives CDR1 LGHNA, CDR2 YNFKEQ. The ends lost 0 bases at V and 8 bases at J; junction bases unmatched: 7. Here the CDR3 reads CASSQDGLAGEDEQFF. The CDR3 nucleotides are TGTGCCAGCAGCCAAGATGGGCTAGCGGGGGAGGATGAGCAGTTCTTC.

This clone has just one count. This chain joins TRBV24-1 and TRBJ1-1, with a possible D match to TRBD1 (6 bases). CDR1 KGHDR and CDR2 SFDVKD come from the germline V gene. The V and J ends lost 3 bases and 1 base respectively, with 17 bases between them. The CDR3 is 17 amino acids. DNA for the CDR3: TGTGCCACCAGTGATGAGGGACAAAGGAGGAGGAACACTGAAGCTTTCTTT. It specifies CATSDEGQRRRNTEAFF.

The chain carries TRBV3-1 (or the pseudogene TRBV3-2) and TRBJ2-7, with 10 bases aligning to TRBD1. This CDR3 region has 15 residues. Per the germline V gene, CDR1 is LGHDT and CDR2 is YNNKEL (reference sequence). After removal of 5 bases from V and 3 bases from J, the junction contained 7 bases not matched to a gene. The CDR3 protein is CASSSSGTGDYEQYF. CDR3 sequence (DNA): TGTGCCAGCAGCTCTTCCGGGACAGGGGACTACGAGCAGTACTTC.

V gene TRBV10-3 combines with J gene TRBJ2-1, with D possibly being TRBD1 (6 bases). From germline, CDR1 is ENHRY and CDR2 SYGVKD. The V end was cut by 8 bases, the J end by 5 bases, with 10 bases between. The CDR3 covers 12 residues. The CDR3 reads CAIEGDHNEQFF. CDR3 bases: TGTGCCATCGAGGGGGATCACAATGAGCAGTTCTTC.

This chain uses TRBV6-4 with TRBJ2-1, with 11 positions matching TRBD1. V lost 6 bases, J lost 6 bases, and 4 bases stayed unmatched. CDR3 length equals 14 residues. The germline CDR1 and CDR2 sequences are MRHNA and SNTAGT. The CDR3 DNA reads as TGTGCCAGCAGCCCGGGACAGGGGGTCAATGAGCAGTTCTTC. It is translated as CASSPGQGVNEQFF.

CDR3: CASRNRLAGGSNQETQYF. CDR3 DNA: TGCGCCAGCCGAAACAGACTAGCGGGAGGATCGAACCAAGAGACCCAGTACTTC. This chain connects TRBV5-1 to TRBJ2-5; 13 nucleotides match TRBD2. After removal of 7 bases from V and 0 bases from J, the junction contained 12 bases not matched to a gene. CDR3 length: 18 amino acids. CDR1 and CDR2 (germline): SGHRS, YFSETQ.

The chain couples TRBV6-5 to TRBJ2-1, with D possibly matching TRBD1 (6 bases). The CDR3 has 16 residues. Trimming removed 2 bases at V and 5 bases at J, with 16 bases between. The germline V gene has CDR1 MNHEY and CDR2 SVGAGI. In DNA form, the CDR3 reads TGTGCCAGCAGTTACACAGCGTGGGGGCTCCACAATGAGCAGTTCTTC. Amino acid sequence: CASSYTAWGLHNEQFF.

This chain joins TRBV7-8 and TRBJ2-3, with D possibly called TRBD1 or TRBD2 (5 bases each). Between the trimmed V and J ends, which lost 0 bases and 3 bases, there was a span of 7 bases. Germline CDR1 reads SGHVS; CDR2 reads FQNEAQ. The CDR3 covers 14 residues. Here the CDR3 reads CASSLAGVTDTQYF. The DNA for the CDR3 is TGTGCCAGCAGCTTAGCGGGGGTAACAGATACGCAGTATTTT.

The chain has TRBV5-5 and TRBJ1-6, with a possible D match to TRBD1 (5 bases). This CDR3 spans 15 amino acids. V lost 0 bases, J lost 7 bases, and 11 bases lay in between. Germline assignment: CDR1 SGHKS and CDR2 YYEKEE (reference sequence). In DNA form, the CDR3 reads TGTGCCAGCAGCTTGGCCACGGGGGTGAATTCACCCCTCCACTTT. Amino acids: CASSLATGVNSPLHF.

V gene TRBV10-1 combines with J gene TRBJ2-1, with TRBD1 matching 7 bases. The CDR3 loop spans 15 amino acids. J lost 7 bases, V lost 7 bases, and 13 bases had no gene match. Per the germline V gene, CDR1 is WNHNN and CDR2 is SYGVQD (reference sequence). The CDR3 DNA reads TGCGCCAGCAAGTCCGGGACAGCGTCCGAGAATGAGCAGTTCTTC. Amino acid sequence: CASKSGTASENEQFF.

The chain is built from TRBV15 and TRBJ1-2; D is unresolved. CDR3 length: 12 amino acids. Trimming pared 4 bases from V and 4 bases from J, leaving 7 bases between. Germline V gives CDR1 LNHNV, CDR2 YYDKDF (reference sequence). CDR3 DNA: TGTGCCACCAGCACCCTGACCTATGGCTACACCTTC. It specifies CATSTLTYGYTF.

The DNA for the CDR3 is TGTGCCAGCAGCCCTCTAACGGGGACACCCACAGATACGCAGTATTTT. Translation gives CASSPLTGTPTDTQYF. This chain uses TRBV3-1 (or the pseudogene TRBV3-2) with TRBJ2-3, with D maybe TRBD1 (6 bases). The CDR3 loop spans 16 amino acids. The V end was cut by 4 bases, the J end by 2 bases, with 16 bases between. Germline-derived CDR1 and CDR2 are LGHDT and YNNKEL (reference sequence).

The DNA for the CDR3 is TGTGCCAGCAGCAGGACAGGCTTAGAGCAGTACTTC. Translating it yields CASSRTGLEQYF. The rearrangement links TRBV5-6 to TRBJ2-7; 7 positions match TRBD1. The ends lost 4 bases at V and 7 bases at J; junction bases unmatched: 5. The germline CDR1 and CDR2 sequences are SGHDT and YYEEEE. This CDR3 comprises 12 residues.

The CDR3 nucleotides read TGTGCCAGCAGCCAGGGGGGCTGGCTCAATGAGCAGTTCTTC. This encodes CASSQGGWLNEQFF. This rearrangement joins TRBV27 to TRBJ2-1; tentatively, D is TRBD1 (7 bases). Germline V gene sequence: CDR1 MNHEY, CDR2 SMNVEV (reference sequence). The CDR3 totals 14 residues. V was pared by 6 bases and J by 6 bases, with 15 bases between.

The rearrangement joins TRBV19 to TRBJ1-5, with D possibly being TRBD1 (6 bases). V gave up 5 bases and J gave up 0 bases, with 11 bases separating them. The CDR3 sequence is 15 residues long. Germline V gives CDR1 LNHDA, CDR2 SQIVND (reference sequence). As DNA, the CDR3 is TGTGCCAGTAGTGGACAGCTCTATAGCAATCAGCCCCAGCATTTT. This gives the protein CASSGQLYSNQPQHF.